The clone carrying this T cell receptor (beta chain) was observed once. The CDR3 is made up of 14 amino acids. Germline CDR1 and CDR2: LNHDA and SQIVND (reference sequence). Trimming took off 3 bases at V and 2 bases at J, with 11 bases between the two ends. TCRdb keeps only in-frame clones here, not all; method: immunoSEQ multiplex PCR. Altogether some 140,000 clones are present, 70% to 80% being singletons, with the ten largest covering 3% to 4.5%. The data originate from a study of blood T cell repertoires in COVID-19. At the level of the study: Collection of acute and convalescent COVID-19 samples took place in the United States, Italy and Spain.

The source of this sequence is a man aged 60-69 years with acute or convalescent COVID-19. Sequencing was carried out using peripheral blood. The rearrangement uses TRBV19 and TRBJ2-7, with D possibly matching TRBD1 (6 bases). The CDR3 loop reads CASSIAGETYEQYF. CDR3 bases: TGTGCCAGTAGTATCGCAGGGGAGACCTACGAGCAGTACTTC.